This T cell receptor beta chain was documented in a study of T cells after yellow fever vaccination. TCRdb re-called the 5' RACE reads with MiXCR, one entry per CDR3 protein. The table lists a few hundred thousand distinct CDR3 sequences, approximately 13% of them singletons. CDR1 DFQATT and CDR2 SNEGSKA come from the germline V gene (reference sequence). V dropped 3 bases and J dropped 3; count of bases not matched to a gene: 13. The CDR3 consists of 16 residues. This receptor was identified in a man aged 18 to 30 who received the YFV17D yellow fever vaccine. The gene calls are TRBV20-1 and TRBJ1-1; 7 bases are a match to TRBD1. The specimen was CD4+ T cells sorted from PBMCs, collected 15 days after the yellow fever booster vaccination. The CDR3 bases are TGCAGTGCTAGTCAGGGGTCAGGGGGGTATTACACTGAAGCTTTCTTT. It encodes CSASQGSGGYYTEAFF.